Presented here are 24 T cell receptor beta chains from one specimen sequenced in a study of CD8+ T cells in alopecia areata. RNA was isolated and reverse transcribed to cDNA, the sequencing template. Produced via immunoSEQ multiplex PCR; TCRdb's table is partial and in-frame only. The table has hundreds of thousands of clones, around 62% seen once. The source material was CD4+ T cells sorted from blood, sampled at week 0. The receptors originated from a human donor with alopecia areata.

This clone was detected a few times. This chain joins TRBV4-2 and TRBJ2-1; 10 nucleotides agree with TRBD2. The length of the CDR3 is 17 residues. Germline V lookup: CDR1 LGHNA, CDR2 YNFKEQ. The ends lost 2 bases at V and 3 bases at J; junction bases unmatched: 7. CDR3 loop: CASSQSGGASGYNEQFF. The DNA of the CDR3 is TGTGCCAGCAGCCAAAGCGGGGGGGCGTCAGGCTACAATGAGCAGTTCTTC.

The V call is TRBV7-2, the J call TRBJ1-2; TRBD1 matches 8 bases. V was pared by 4 bases and J by 7 bases, with 17 bases of the junction left unmatched. Per the germline V gene, CDR1 is SGHTA and CDR2 is FQGNSA. The CDR3 contains 17 residues. DNA of the CDR3: TGTGCCAGCAGCTCCCATTTTGGGCAGGGGGCCCGGGGTGGCTACACCTTC. The encoded protein is CASSSHFGQGARGGYTF.

The V gene is TRBV4-1, the J gene TRBJ2-1; no firm D call. The CDR3 consists of 15 residues. The germline CDR1 and CDR2 sequences are MGHRA and YSYEKL. V dropped 0 bases and J dropped 6 bases, with 12 bases sitting between them. CDR3 region: CASSQDMLPGNEQFF. The CDR3 nucleotides read TGCGCCAGCAGCCAAGACATGCTACCAGGCAATGAGCAGTTCTTC.

The genes are TRBV27 and TRBJ1-2, with D maybe TRBD1 (6 bases). Trimming took off 8 bases at V and 3 bases at J, with 16 bases between the two ends. The germline V gene has CDR1 MNHEY and CDR2 SMNVEV (reference sequence). The CDR3 is made up of 14 amino acids. The CDR3 reads CASGGLTGYYGYTF. The CDR3, as DNA: TGTGCCAGCGGAGGCCTGACAGGTTACTATGGCTACACCTTC.

This clone has just a few counts. The V and J genes are TRBV6-1 and TRBJ2-7; 10 positions agree with TRBD2. Germline-derived CDR1 and CDR2 are MNHNS and SASEGT. The trim removed 6 bases at V and 1 base at J, leaving 6 bases unmatched. The CDR3 spans 15 residues. CDR3 in DNA: TGTGCCAGCAGCCCCGGGACTAGCGCGTCCTACGAGCAGTACTTC. Protein sequence: CASSPGTSASYEQYF.

The chain joins TRBV9 to TRBJ1-6; 8 nucleotides match TRBD1. V shed 4 bases and J 5 bases; nucleotides not matched to a gene: 5. Looked up from germline, CDR1 is SGDLS and CDR2 is YYNGEE. The CDR3 is 15 residues long. The CDR3 protein is CASSPGDRNNSPLHF. As DNA, the CDR3 is TGTGCCAGCAGCCCCGGGGACAGGAATAATTCACCCCTCCACTTT.

The gene calls are TRBV9 and TRBJ2-3; 7 nucleotides match TRBD1. Germline-derived CDR1 and CDR2 are SGDLS and YYNGEE. V dropped 5 bases and J dropped 1; count of bases not matched to a gene: 7. CDR3 size: 15 residues. The CDR3 sequence: CASSRDRDRTDTQYF. CDR3 DNA: TGTGCCAGCAGTAGAGACAGGGACCGCACAGATACGCAGTATTTT. Together with reference TRBV9 and TRBJ2-3, the CDR3 gives the full variable domain: DSGVTQTPKHLITATGQRVTLRCSPRSGDLSVYWYQQSLDQGLQFLIQYYNGEERAKGNILERFSAQQFPDLHSELNLSSLELGDSALYFCASSRDRDRTDTQYFGPGTRLTVL.

The chain couples TRBV30 to TRBJ1-5, with D hard to call. Deletions cut 2 bases from V and 5 bases from J, with 13 bases between. This CDR3 region has 14 residues. Looked up from germline, CDR1 is GTSNPN and CDR2 is SVGIG (reference sequence). CDR3 nucleotide sequence: TGTGCCTGGAGTAAGAATAGCTGGGATCAGCCCCAGCATTTT. This gives the protein CAWSKNSWDQPQHF.

The chain is built from TRBV9 and TRBJ1-2; D perhaps matches TRBD1 (6 bases). The CDR3 is 14 residues long. The V end lost 3 bases, the J end lost 3 bases, and 12 bases lay between the germline ends. The germline V gene encodes CDR1 SGDLS and CDR2 YYNGEE. Here the CDR3 reads CASSATGADYGYTF. The DNA of the CDR3 is TGTGCCAGCAGCGCGACAGGTGCAGACTATGGCTACACCTTC.

The chain links TRBV30 to TRBJ1-2; no firm D call. Deletions cut 3 bases from V and 8 bases from J, with 13 bases between. This CDR3 is built from 12 residues. Germline CDR1 GTSNPN, CDR2 SVGIG (reference sequence). DNA of the CDR3: TGTGCCTGGAGGGGAAGGACTGGGGGCTACACCTTC. It yields the protein CAWRGRTGGYTF.

This sequence joins TRBV4-1 and TRBJ1-5; TRBD1 matches at 7 bases. CDR1 is MGHRA and CDR2 is YSYEKL in the germline V gene. With V trimmed by 2 bases and J by 6 bases, 7 bases remained unmatched. CDR3 length: 15 residues. This CDR3 is CASSQRTGWSQPQHF. The CDR3 DNA reads TGCGCCAGCAGCCAACGGACAGGCTGGAGTCAGCCCCAGCATTTT.

The V and J genes are TRBV29-1 and TRBJ1-2; no clear D. The germline gives CDR1 SQVTM, CDR2 ANQGSEA. Trimming took off 2 bases at V and 3 bases at J, with 7 bases between the two ends. The length of the CDR3 is 12 residues. CDR3 region: CSVEYGYYGYTF. For the CDR3, the DNA is TGCAGCGTTGAATATGGGTACTATGGCTACACCTTC.

This sequence joins TRBV30 and TRBJ1-5; TRBD1 is a possible D gene (5 bases). V was pared by 2 bases and J by 4 bases, with 9 bases between. Germline values: CDR1 GTSNPN, CDR2 SVGIG (reference sequence). This CDR3 is built from 13 residues. The CDR3 DNA follows: TGTGCCTGGAGTTCCCAGGGAAATCAGCCCCAGCATTTT. Protein: CAWSSQGNQPQHF.

This clone has a count of ten or more. The chain links TRBV6-1 to TRBJ2-7; D ambiguous. The CDR3 extends over 12 amino acids. V gave up 4 bases and J gave up 0 bases, with 4 bases separating them. Germline loops: CDR1 MNHNS, CDR2 SASEGT. CDR3 sequence reads: CASSAYSYEQYF. The CDR3 DNA follows: TGTGCCAGCAGTGCCTACTCCTACGAGCAGTACTTC.

The V gene is TRBV4-2, the J gene TRBJ1-1; tentative D call: TRBD1 (5 bases). The CDR3 spans 14 residues. Germline assignment: CDR1 LGHNA and CDR2 YNFKEQ. V was trimmed by 4 bases and J by 6 bases, leaving 15 bases between them. The CDR3 region has the DNA TGTGCCAGCAGCCCCGGGGGAATAAGATCTGAAGCTTTCTTT. Translating gives CASSPGGIRSEAFF.

The J gene is TRBJ2-3, the V gene TRBV25-1; 10 nucleotides align to TRBD2. V was clipped by 4 bases and J by 1 base; unmatched bases: 11. CDR3 length equals 18 residues. CDR1 is MGHDK, CDR2 SYGVNS, per germline. In nucleotides, the CDR3 is TGTGCCAGCAGTGGCAGCTCGGGACTAGCGTGGGGCACAGATACGCAGTATTTT. Translation: CASSGSSGLAWGTDTQYF. Looking up the rest from reference TRBV25-1 and TRBJ2-3 gives the full variable domain: EADIYQTPRYLVIGTGKKITLECSQTMGHDKMYWYQQDPGMELHLIHYSYGVNSTEKGDLSSESTVSRIRTEHFPLTLESARPSHTSQYLCASSGSSGLAWGTDTQYFGPGTRLTVL.

The chain is built from TRBV19 and TRBJ1-5; 8 bases line up with TRBD1. V gave up 5 bases and J gave up 6 bases; unmatched junction bases: 9. This CDR3 has 15 residues. Germline assignment: CDR1 LNHDA and CDR2 SQIVND (reference sequence). DNA of the CDR3: TGTGCCAGTAGTCTACGACAGGGGACAGTTCAGCCCCAGCATTTT. As protein: CASSLRQGTVQPQHF.

The chain combines TRBV18 with TRBJ1-6; D is unclear. Germline loops: CDR1 KGHSH, CDR2 LQKENI. CDR3 length equals 16 residues. Trimming stripped 6 bases from V and 8 bases from J, with 20 bases between. This CDR3 reads CASSLQGKARDSPLHF. The DNA of the CDR3 is TGTGCCAGCTCGCTTCAAGGGAAGGCACGGGATTCACCCCTCCACTTT.

On this clone itself: A much larger clonotype is one base distant, so this may be a read error. The sample has other DNA sequences that encode this CDR3 too. The V and J genes are TRBV6-1 and TRBJ2-1; 12 positions agree with TRBD2. The germline gives CDR1 MNHNS, CDR2 SASEGT. Trimming removed 6 bases from V and 5 bases from J; junction bases left unmatched: 2. The CDR3 length is 14 residues. The CDR3 nucleotides read TGTGCCAGCAGCCGACTAGCGGGGGACAATGAGCAGTTCTTC. Translation: CASSRLAGDNEQFF.

The genes are TRBV4-1 and TRBJ2-7; TRBD2 matches 9 bases. This CDR3 is built from 14 residues. J was trimmed by 2 bases and V by 6 bases; bases with no gene match: 5. Germline loops: CDR1 MGHRA, CDR2 YSYEKL. CDR3 residues: CASRRAGGTYEQYF. CDR3 in DNA: TGCGCCAGCAGGAGAGCGGGAGGAACCTACGAGCAGTACTTC.

The chain couples TRBV5-1 to TRBJ1-4; D is undetermined. Trimming stripped 4 bases from V and 4 bases from J, with 8 bases between. Germline V gene sequence: CDR1 SGHRS, CDR2 YFSETQ. The CDR3 contains 13 residues. The CDR3 sequence is CASSVSHNEKLFF. Written as DNA, the CDR3 is TGCGCCAGCAGCGTGAGCCATAATGAAAAACTGTTTTTT. The variable domain in full, completed from reference TRBV5-1 and TRBJ1-4, reads KAGVTQTPRYLIKTRGQQVTLSCSPISGHRSVSWYQQTPGQGLQFLFEYFSETQRNKGNFPGRFSGRQFSNSRSEMNVSTLELGDSALYLCASSVSHNEKLFFGSGTQLSVL.

J is TRBJ2-7 and V is TRBV10-1, with D unclear. V gave up 7 bases and J gave up 3 bases, with 16 bases separating them. The CDR3 extends over 14 amino acids. Germline-derived CDR1 and CDR2 are WNHNN and SYGVQD (reference sequence). CDR3 amino acids: CASNRDLTIYEQYF. The CDR3 DNA reads TGCGCCAGCAATAGGGATCTAACTATCTACGAGCAGTACTTC.

This clone was seen a few times. V usage is TRBV18 and J usage is TRBJ1-1; D is unresolved. This CDR3 is built from 15 residues. The V and J ends lost 1 base and 1 base respectively, with 10 bases between them. Germline V gene sequence: CDR1 KGHSH, CDR2 LQKENI. CDR3 nucleotide sequence: TGTGCCAGCTCACCACAGGGAAGGTCGAACACTGAAGCTTTCTTT. Amino acid sequence: CASSPQGRSNTEAFF.

This chain uses TRBV15 with TRBJ1-5; D not resolved. Deletions cut 3 bases from V and 9 bases from J, with 12 bases between. Germline CDR1 LNHNV, CDR2 YYDKDF (reference sequence). The length of the CDR3 is 13 residues. The CDR3 here is CATSRDRSGPQHF. CDR3 DNA sequence: TGTGCCACCAGCAGGGACCGGTCAGGGCCCCAGCATTTT.